One sample yielded the 10 T cell receptor beta chains listed below, sequenced in a study of blood T cell repertoires in COVID-19. Profiling relied on immunoSEQ multiplex PCR, and the TCRdb table lists in-frame clones only, not all of them. The data show under 200,000 clones, roughly 90% seen once. Sequenced sample: peripheral blood. The receptors come from a man aged 45 to 65 with acute or convalescent COVID-19.

The chain joins TRBV6-1 to TRBJ2-3, with D possibly being TRBD2 (5 bases). Trimming pared 2 bases from V and 2 bases from J, leaving 17 bases between. This CDR3 spans 17 amino acids. Looked up from germline, CDR1 is MNHNS and CDR2 is SASEGT. The CDR3 loop reads CASSEFQELAYTDTQYF. The CDR3 DNA reads as TGTGCCAGCAGTGAATTCCAGGAGCTAGCTTACACAGATACGCAGTATTTT.

This clone was detected once. The chain combines TRBV5-1 with TRBJ2-3; D remains ambiguous. Deletions cut 4 bases from V and 0 bases from J, with 15 bases between. CDR3 length: 16 residues. Germline V gene data show CDR1 as SGHRS and CDR2 as YFSETQ. The CDR3 nucleotides are TGCGCCAGCAGCGGCTTGGCGGCACCAAGCACAGATACGCAGTATTTT. This translates into CASSGLAAPSTDTQYF.

The J gene is TRBJ2-7, the V gene TRBV7-8; 10 bases are a match to TRBD1. Losses at the gene ends were 1 base for V and 3 bases for J; bases not matched to a gene: 3. Germline V gene data show CDR1 as SGHVS and CDR2 as FQNEAQ. The CDR3 length is 15 residues. The CDR3 DNA sequence: TGTGCCAGCAGCTTAGGACGGACAGGGGGCTACGAGCAGTACTTC. Its protein product is CASSLGRTGGYEQYF.

This chain connects TRBV5-4 to TRBJ2-5; a weak D match, TRBD2 (7 bases). CDR1 SGHNT and CDR2 YYREEE come from the germline V gene (reference sequence). V was cut by 3 bases and J by 2 bases, with 14 bases left in between. The CDR3 is made up of 15 amino acids. As DNA, the CDR3 is TGTGCCAGCAGCTCTGGGGGGGCGGTTCAAGAGACCCAGTACTTC. Protein: CASSSGGAVQETQYF.

The rearrangement joins TRBV7-2 to TRBJ2-7, with 9 bases aligning to TRBD1. Germline trimming cut 8 bases from V and 7 bases from J; bases unmatched to any gene: 12. Germline V lookup: CDR1 SGHTA, CDR2 FQGNSA. CDR3 length equals 14 residues. The chain's CDR3 is CASSPRRQGEEQYF. The CDR3 DNA is TGTGCCAGCTCCCCGCGGCGACAGGGGGAAGAGCAGTACTTC.

The rearrangement uses TRBV6-5 and TRBJ1-6, with D perhaps matching TRBD1 (6 bases). Germline V lookup: CDR1 MNHEY, CDR2 SVGAGI. The CDR3 covers 15 residues. V was trimmed by 7 bases and J by 2 bases, leaving 12 bases between them. The CDR3 reads CASTRQEPYNSPLHF. DNA for the CDR3: TGTGCCAGCACCCGACAGGAACCCTATAATTCACCCCTCCACTTT.

CDR3 DNA: TGTGCCAGCTCACCACCGACAGCCACAGATACGCAGTATTTT. Protein: CASSPPTATDTQYF. The genes are TRBV18 and TRBJ2-3; possibly TRBD1 for D (5 bases). Germline V gives CDR1 KGHSH, CDR2 LQKENI. The CDR3 sequence is 14 residues long. V was clipped by 0 bases and J by 2 bases, with 6 bases between them.

The chain has TRBV27 and TRBJ1-1, with 7 bases identical to TRBD1. The trim removed 2 bases at V and 1 base at J, leaving 10 bases unmatched. This CDR3 is 17 amino acids long. Germline-derived CDR1 and CDR2 are MNHEY and SMNVEV (reference sequence). CDR3 in DNA: TGTGCCAGCAGTTTAAGGGGGCTGACCCGTGGGAACACTGAAGCTTTCTTT. It translates to CASSLRGLTRGNTEAFF.

A few counts support this clone. The chain recombines TRBV19 with TRBJ1-3, with unresolved D. The CDR3 has 16 residues. CDR1 and CDR2 (germline): LNHDA, SQIVND (reference sequence). Between the trimmed V and J ends, which lost 3 bases and 0 bases, there was a span of 12 bases. The CDR3 spells CASSIGNTGSGNTIYF. DNA for the CDR3: TGTGCCAGTAGTATTGGAAATACGGGCTCTGGAAACACCATATATTTT. Using reference TRBV19 and TRBJ1-3 for the parts outside the CDR3, the full variable domain is DGGITQSPKYLFRKEGQNVTLSCEQNLNHDAMYWYRQDPGQGLRLIYYSQIVNDFQKGDIAEGYSVSREKKESFPLTVTSAQKNPTAFYLCASSIGNTGSGNTIYFGEGSWLTVV.

CDR3 residues: CASTYSFNQPQHF. The CDR3 nucleotides are TGTGCCAGCACCTACAGCTTCAATCAGCCCCAGCATTTT. The V gene is TRBV7-8, the J gene TRBJ1-5, with D unresolved. CDR1 and CDR2 from the germline V gene are SGHVS and FQNEAQ. V lost 7 bases to trimming and J lost 3 bases, with 10 bases between them. CDR3 length: 13 residues.